Following are 20 T cell receptor beta chains from one sample sequenced in a study of regulatory T cells in long-lasting Graves disease (dated by TCRdb to about 2021). Explained via the paper, the time point label denotes: newly diagnosed GD, antithyroid drugs for less than 3 months. For both TCR sequencing and RNA sequencing, RNA was extracted from PBMCs in TRIzol. The protocol used for the library was multiplex PCR. The run used an Illumina HiSeq 4000. CDR3 regions were amplified by Arm-PCR with iRepertoire HTBI primers to construct TCR beta libraries. TCRdb reran the public reads through fastp at Q25 and MiXCR, keeping productive beta chains. Rows with one shared CDR3 protein collapse into an entry with the most common genes and DNA. The sample contains around 320,000 distinct CDR3 sequences, 16% of them found a single time. In total, the top ten clones hold 25% to 30% of the sample. These records were also assigned to another study, of T cells in Graves' hyperthyroidism and ophthalmopathy.

The source material was peripheral blood mononuclear cells (PBMCs), sampled at new diagnosis, from a patient treated with antithyroid drugs. These receptors all stem from a man aged 40-49 years with Graves disease. Donor details come from another sample of the same person, matched by shared clones.

The V and J genes are TRBV20-1 and TRBJ1-5; D may be TRBD1 (6 bases). CDR3 size: 14 residues. The germline CDR1 and CDR2 sequences are DFQATT and SNEGSKA (reference sequence). V lost 0 bases to trimming and J lost 7 bases, with 13 bases between them. The CDR3 region has the DNA TGCAGTGCTAGAGATATCCTCAGGGGCCAGCCCCAGCATTTT. Its protein product is CSARDILRGQPQHF.

This clonotype was observed a handful of times. Written as DNA, the CDR3 is TGCGCCAGCAGCTTACTAGAAATAGGACAGACCGAAGCTTTCTTT. Protein product: CASSLLEIGQTEAFF. The rearrangement uses TRBV5-1 and TRBJ1-1, with D possibly being TRBD1 (6 bases). CDR3 size: 15 residues. Germline CDR1 SGHRS, CDR2 YFSETQ. Trimming removed 2 bases from V and 8 bases from J, with 19 bases in between.

This clonotype was recorded at least ten times. The chain couples TRBV20-1 to TRBJ2-5; a possible D gene is TRBD1 (6 bases). The germline V and J ends were trimmed by 2 bases and 5 bases, with 18 bases remaining between them. The CDR3 sequence is 15 residues long. CDR1 is DFQATT, CDR2 SNEGSKA, per germline (reference sequence). This CDR3 is CSARRTATRGETQYF. Written as DNA, the CDR3 is TGCAGTGCTAGAAGGACAGCCACTCGAGGGGAGACCCAGTACTTC.

This clonotype was seen ten or more times. This rearrangement joins TRBV10-2 to TRBJ1-1; TRBD1 aligns across 8 bases. CDR1 is WSHSY and CDR2 is SAAADI in the germline V gene. This CDR3 is built from 14 residues. Trimming removed 5 bases from V and 1 base from J; junction bases left unmatched: 3. The chain's CDR3 is CASSSQGANTEAFF. In DNA form, the CDR3 reads TGCGCCAGCAGTAGCCAGGGGGCGAACACTGAAGCTTTCTTT.

The chain links TRBV29-1 to TRBJ1-1, with D possibly matching TRBD1 (5 bases). Trimming cost V 2 bases and J 5 bases, with 15 bases left between them. The CDR3 runs to 14 residues. Germline loops: CDR1 SQVTM, CDR2 ANQGSEA. The CDR3 bases are TGCAGCGTTGAAAGAGGCGGCGGGGGGACTGAAGCTTTCTTT. This codes for CSVERGGGGTEAFF.

This clonotype has at least ten counts. The gene calls are TRBV30 and TRBJ2-1; 7 positions agree with TRBD2. This CDR3 contains 12 residues. Germline CDR1 and CDR2: GTSNPN and SVGIG (reference sequence). The ends lost 1 base at V and 9 bases at J; junction bases unmatched: 3. The CDR3 is CAWSATSIEQFF. The CDR3 region has the DNA TGTGCCTGGAGTGCGACTAGCATTGAGCAGTTCTTC.

The chain links TRBV6-5 to TRBJ2-7; TRBD1 matches 8 bases. Trimming at V came to 0 bases and at J to 6 bases, leaving 4 bases not matched to a gene. The CDR3 loop spans 14 amino acids. The germline V gene encodes CDR1 MNHEY and CDR2 SVGAGI. CDR3: CASSYSGQGGEQYF. The CDR3, as DNA: TGTGCCAGCAGTTACTCCGGACAGGGAGGCGAGCAGTACTTC.

This clonotype was found many times. The chain recombines TRBV12-3 or TRBV12-4 with TRBJ2-1, with D tentatively TRBD1 or TRBD2 (5 bases each). The V gene lost 2 bases and the J gene lost 3 bases, with 17 bases spanning the gap. The CDR3 totals 17 residues. The CDR3 region is CASSLRGSGKGYNEQFF. In DNA, the CDR3 is TGTGCCAGCAGTTTAAGAGGGTCAGGGAAGGGCTACAATGAGCAGTTCTTC.

This rearrangement joins TRBV5-4 to TRBJ2-1; 10 bases are a match to TRBD2. The trim removed 5 bases at V and 13 bases at J, leaving 12 bases unmatched. The CDR3 contains 14 residues. Germline V CDR1 and CDR2: SGHNT, YYREEE (reference sequence). The CDR3 reads CASSSSGGTLRQFF. CDR3 nucleotides: TGTGCCAGCAGTTCTAGCGGGGGAACTTTGCGACAGTTCTTC.

This clonotype was counted many times. This sequence joins TRBV20-1 and TRBJ2-3; 13 bases align to TRBD2. Unmatched junction bases numbered 7, after V lost 6 bases and J lost 1 base. Germline V gene sequence: CDR1 DFQATT, CDR2 SNEGSKA (reference sequence). The CDR3 loop spans 16 amino acids. Here the CDR3 DNA reads TGCAGTGCCCCGGGACTAGCGGGAACGCGCACAGATACGCAGTATTTT. It specifies CSAPGLAGTRTDTQYF.

This clonotype was counted many times. The chain combines TRBV3-1 with TRBJ1-5; D is perhaps TRBD1 (6 bases). Per germline, CDR1 LGHDT and CDR2 YNNKEL (reference sequence). Between the trimmed V and J ends, which lost 4 bases and 6 bases, there was a span of 10 bases. This CDR3 region has 13 residues. The CDR3 loop is CASSRGGPQPQHF. In DNA form, the CDR3 reads TGTGCCAGCAGCCGGGGGGGGCCTCAGCCCCAGCATTTT.

This clonotype has at least ten counts. CDR3 DNA: TGTGCCAGCAGCCCCCAGAGTGGGGGGCGGTCACCCCTCCACTTT. It yields the protein CASSPQSGGRSPLHF. This rearrangement joins TRBV11-2 to TRBJ1-6, with a weak D call TRBD1 (6 bases). There are 15 residues in the CDR3. V was shortened by 5 bases and J by 10 bases, with 18 bases between the two germline ends. Germline values: CDR1 SGHAT, CDR2 FQNNGV.

This clonotype was recorded many times. V usage is TRBV7-2 and J usage is TRBJ1-3; unclear D gene. V was shortened by 2 bases and J by 3 bases, with 8 bases between the two germline ends. This CDR3 has 14 amino acids. Germline assignment: CDR1 SGHTA and CDR2 FQGNSA. CDR3 coding DNA: TGTGCCAGCAGCTTATGGGGAGATGGAAACACCATATATTTT. This gives the protein CASSLWGDGNTIYF.

This clonotype appeared once. The rearrangement joins TRBV20-1 to TRBJ2-7; TRBD2 matches 11 bases. Germline CDR1 DFQATT, CDR2 SNEGSKA (reference sequence). This CDR3 spans 15 amino acids. Trimming cost V 2 bases and J 0 bases; bases outside gene matches: 3. The CDR3 DNA reads TGCAGTGCTAGACGTACTAGCGGGAGCTCCTACGAGCAGTACTTC. Translated, it gives CSARRTSGSSYEQYF.

There are a few counts of this clonotype. Given a far larger clone just one base away, this is likely a sequencing read error. The chain is built from TRBV6-4 and TRBJ2-1, with D possibly being TRBD2 (5 bases). The germline V gene encodes CDR1 MRHNA and CDR2 SNTAGT. The CDR3 is 11 residues long. This chain's CDR3 is CASSDRENEYF. CDR3 nucleotides: TGTGCCAGCAGTGACAGGGAGAATGAGTACTTC.

As concerns this clonotype: A read error is the likely source, as a far larger clone sits one nucleotide away. The chain combines TRBV6-1 with TRBJ2-7; D unresolved. Per the germline V gene, CDR1 is MNHNS and CDR2 is SASEGT. This CDR3 region has 12 residues. CDR3 bases: TGTGCCAGCTCACACACGATTTACGGGCAGTACTTC. Its translation: CASSHTIYGQYF.

This clonotype was seen repeatedly, ten times or more. CDR3 sequence: CSADQFTSGSTEQFF. The CDR3 DNA reads TGCAGTGCTGACCAGTTTACTAGCGGGAGTACGGAGCAGTTCTTC. This chain uses TRBV20-1 with TRBJ2-1; 11 positions match TRBD2. Trimming removed 5 bases from V and 10 bases from J; junction bases left unmatched: 13. Germline V gene lookup returns CDR1 DFQATT and CDR2 SNEGSKA (reference sequence). The CDR3 is 15 residues long.

This clonotype has at least ten counts. DNA of the CDR3: TGTGCCAGCAGCTTGGACGGCCAGAACTATAATTCACCCCTCCACTTT. Translated, it gives CASSLDGQNYNSPLHF. The rearrangement joins TRBV5-4 to TRBJ1-6, with D unclear. Germline-derived CDR1 and CDR2 are SGHNT and YYREEE (reference sequence). V was cut by 0 bases and J by 3 bases, with 10 bases left in between. This CDR3 comprises 16 residues.

There are many counts of this clonotype. The V gene is TRBV3-1, the J gene TRBJ1-5, with TRBD1 as a possible D gene (5 bases). Germline CDR1 reads LGHDT; CDR2 reads YNNKEL (reference sequence). CDR3 length equals 19 residues. Trimming took 0 bases from V and 5 from J, leaving 23 bases between them. The CDR3 nucleotides are TGTGCCAGCAGCCAAGACCCCCCTAGCTGGGACGGTGGATATCAGCCCCAGCATTTT. Amino acids: CASSQDPPSWDGGYQPQHF.

This clonotype was recorded many times. The chain combines TRBV10-2 with TRBJ1-5, with 7 bases identical to TRBD1. Per germline, CDR1 WSHSY and CDR2 SAAADI. CDR3 length: 14 residues. V gave up 3 bases and J gave up 5 bases; unmatched junction bases: 4. The CDR3 sequence: CASSDQGEDQPQHF. CDR3 in DNA: TGCGCCAGCAGTGATCAGGGGGAGGATCAGCCCCAGCATTTT.